This paragraph covers one T cell receptor (beta chain) sequence. Its antigen is not known. The data originate from a study of vaccination and CD4 T cells after COVID-19. Study summary: Blood was drawn a median 72 days post second dose, range 14 to 241.

The Oncomine TCR Beta short-read assay was applied to DNA of cultured CD4+ T cells. Using the QIAamp micro DNA kit, genomic DNA was extracted from the CD4+ T cells that had been cultured. TCRdb recomputed calls from the PCR reads with MiXCR, one row per CDR3 protein. Of 6,600 or so distinct CDR3 sequences listed, 30% to 45% are singletons. The ends were cut back, 7 bases at V and 9 bases at J, with 16 bases in the middle. Germline V gives CDR1 LNHDA, CDR2 SQIVND (reference sequence). The CDR3 consists of 13 residues. Noted treatment: roughly 11-day PBMC culture with coronavirus spike peptide pools or control peptides (ViraFEST assay). Before the COVID-19 pandemic (2011-2018), CD4+ T cells were obtained from the unexposed donor. Following a culture period (less than eleven days), negative selection was used to isolate CD4+ T cells.

This chain connects TRBV19 to TRBJ1-3; tentatively, D is TRBD1 (6 bases). The clonotype was recovered from a human donor in good health. The sequencing input was CD4+ T cells from blood, cultured in vitro. For the CDR3, the DNA is TGTGCCAGTACCCCTCATCAGGGGAGCACCATATATTTT. It translates to CASTPHQGSTIYF.